This T cell receptor (beta chain) emerged from a study of tumor and adjacent non-tumor tissue in lung cancer. This clonotype was recorded only once. RNA was extracted from bulk tissue without any cell sorting. This non-tumor lung sample came from over 3 cm beyond the tumor edge. Unmatched junction bases numbered 13, after V lost 7 bases and J lost 8 bases. The CDR3 runs to 16 residues. Germline CDR1 LGHNT, CDR2 FRNRAP. A modified ARM-PCR protocol with three rounds of nested PCR amplified TCRbeta. TCRdb recomputed calls from the multiplex PCR reads with MiXCR, one row per CDR3 protein. The sample lists 90,000 to 100,000 distinct CDR3 sequences, roughly 80% occurring once.

The gene calls are TRBV12-5 and TRBJ2-1; 11 bases agree with TRBD1. The clonotype was recovered from a man aged 60 to 69 with small cell lung cancer. Material: distant non-tumor lung tissue. The chain's CDR3 is CASDEAWGQGVYEQFF. CDR3 bases: TGTGCTAGTGATGAGGCTTGGGGACAGGGGGTTTATGAGCAGTTCTTC.